Below are 3 T cell receptor beta chains sequenced from a single sample in a study of T cell clonotyping in hematopoietic cell transplantation. Sequenced by immunoSEQ multiplex PCR; TCRdb stores in-frame clones only, minus some. The sample carries some 1,600 clones, roughly 68% recorded once. Sequences were derived from peripheral blood mononuclear cells, sampled 100 days after allogeneic stem cell transplant. The source of these receptors is a female patient over 55 who had an allogeneic stem cell transplant, so the T cells may come from the graft donor. Some clones in this sample may be carry-over from other donors' samples.

The chain employs TRBV7-8 and TRBJ1-5, with TRBD1 identical over 7 bases. This CDR3 is 19 amino acids long. V dropped 5 bases and J dropped 0; count of bases not matched to a gene: 16. The V gene's germline CDR1 is SGHVS and CDR2 FQNEAQ. DNA of the CDR3: TGTGCCAGCAGCGCGCGGGACAGTCCGGCCGCCAATAGCAATCAGCCCCAGCATTTT. Protein: CASSARDSPAANSNQPQHF.

The J gene is TRBJ1-1, the V gene TRBV18; D is ambiguous. Germline V gene sequence: CDR1 KGHSH, CDR2 LQKENI. V was clipped by 4 bases and J by 1 base, with 13 bases between them. This CDR3 comprises 15 residues. The CDR3 spells CASSLDLGKNTEAFF. The CDR3 DNA reads TGTGCCAGCTCACTCGACCTGGGGAAGAACACTGAAGCTTTCTTT.

The J gene is TRBJ2-1, the V gene TRBV7-2, with D tentatively TRBD2 (7 bases). Trimming took 3 bases from V and 4 from J, leaving 10 bases between them. Germline V gene lookup returns CDR1 SGHTA and CDR2 FQGNSA. CDR3 length: 14 residues. The CDR3 spells CASSLGGQYNEQFF. CDR3 nucleotide sequence: TGTGCCAGCAGCTTGGGGGGGCAGTACAATGAGCAGTTCTTC.